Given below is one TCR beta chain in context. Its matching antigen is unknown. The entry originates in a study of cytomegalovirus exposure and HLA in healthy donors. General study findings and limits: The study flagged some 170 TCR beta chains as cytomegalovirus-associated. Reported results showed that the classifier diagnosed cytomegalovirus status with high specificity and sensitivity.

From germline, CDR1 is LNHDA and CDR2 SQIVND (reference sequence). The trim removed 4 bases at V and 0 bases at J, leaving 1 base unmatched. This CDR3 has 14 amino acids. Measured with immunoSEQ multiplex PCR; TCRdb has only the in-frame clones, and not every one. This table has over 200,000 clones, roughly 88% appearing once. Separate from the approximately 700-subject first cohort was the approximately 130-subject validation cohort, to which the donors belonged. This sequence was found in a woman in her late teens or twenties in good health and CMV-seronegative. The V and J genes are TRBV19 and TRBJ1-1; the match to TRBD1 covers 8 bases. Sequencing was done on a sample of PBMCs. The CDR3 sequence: CASSTDRVNTEAFF. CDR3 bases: TGTGCCAGTAGTACGGACAGGGTGAACACTGAAGCTTTCTTT.